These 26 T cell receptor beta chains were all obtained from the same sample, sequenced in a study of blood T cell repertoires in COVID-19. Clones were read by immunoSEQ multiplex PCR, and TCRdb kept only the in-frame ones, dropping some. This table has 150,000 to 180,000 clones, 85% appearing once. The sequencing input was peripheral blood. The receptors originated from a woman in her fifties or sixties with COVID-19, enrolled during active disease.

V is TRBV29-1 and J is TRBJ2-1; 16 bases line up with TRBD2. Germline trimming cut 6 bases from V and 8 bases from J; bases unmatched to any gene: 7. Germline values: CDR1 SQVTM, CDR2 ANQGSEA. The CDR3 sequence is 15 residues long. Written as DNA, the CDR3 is TGCAGCGTCGCCGGGACTAGCGGGAGGGGTGATGAGCAGTTCTTC. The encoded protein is CSVAGTSGRGDEQFF.

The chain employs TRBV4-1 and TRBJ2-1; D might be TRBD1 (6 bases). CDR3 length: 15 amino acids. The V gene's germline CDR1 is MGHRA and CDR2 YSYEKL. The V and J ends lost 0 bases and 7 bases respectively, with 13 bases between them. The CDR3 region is CASSQDVDSRNEQFF. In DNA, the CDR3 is TGCGCCAGCAGCCAAGACGTGGACAGCCGAAATGAGCAGTTCTTC.

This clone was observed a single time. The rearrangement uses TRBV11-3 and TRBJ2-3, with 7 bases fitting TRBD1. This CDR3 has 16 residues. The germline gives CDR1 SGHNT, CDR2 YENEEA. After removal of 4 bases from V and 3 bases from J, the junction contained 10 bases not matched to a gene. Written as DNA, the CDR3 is TGTGCCAGCAGCTCCTCAACAGGGGTGAGGACAGATACGCAGTATTTT. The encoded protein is CASSSSTGVRTDTQYF.

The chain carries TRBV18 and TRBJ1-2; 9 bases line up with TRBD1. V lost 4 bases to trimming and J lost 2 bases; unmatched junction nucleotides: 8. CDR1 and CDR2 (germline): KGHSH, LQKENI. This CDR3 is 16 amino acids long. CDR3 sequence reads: CASSLLRDRDNYGYTF. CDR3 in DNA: TGTGCCAGCTCACTACTCCGGGACAGGGACAACTATGGCTACACCTTC.

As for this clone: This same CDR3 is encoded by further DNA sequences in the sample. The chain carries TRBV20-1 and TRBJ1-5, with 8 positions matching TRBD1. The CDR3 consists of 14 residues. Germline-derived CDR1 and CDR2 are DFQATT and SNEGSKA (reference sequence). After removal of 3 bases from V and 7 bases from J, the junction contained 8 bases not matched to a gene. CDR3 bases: TGCAGTGCTAGTCTCCGACAGGGGAAACAGCCCCAGCATTTT. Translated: CSASLRQGKQPQHF.

The CDR3 sequence is CASSPPTLSGEAEAFF. For the CDR3, the DNA is TGTGCCAGCAGTCCACCCACTTTATCGGGGGAAGCTGAAGCTTTCTTT. J is TRBJ1-1 and V is TRBV7-9, with D possibly TRBD1 on 5 matching bases. The CDR3 sequence is 16 residues long. V was shortened by 6 bases and J by 6 bases, with 23 bases between the two germline ends. Germline lookup yields CDR1 SEHNR and CDR2 FQNEAQ (reference sequence).

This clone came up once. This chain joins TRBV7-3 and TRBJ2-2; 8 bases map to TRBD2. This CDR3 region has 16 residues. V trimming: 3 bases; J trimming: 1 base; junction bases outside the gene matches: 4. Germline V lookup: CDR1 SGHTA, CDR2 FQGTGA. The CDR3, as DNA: TGTGCCAGCAGCTTGGAGCTAGCGGGGAACACCGGGGAGCTGTTTTTT. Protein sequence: CASSLELAGNTGELFF.

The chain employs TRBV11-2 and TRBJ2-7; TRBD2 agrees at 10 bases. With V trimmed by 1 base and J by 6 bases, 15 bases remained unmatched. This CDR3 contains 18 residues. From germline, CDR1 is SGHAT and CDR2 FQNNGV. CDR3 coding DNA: TGTGCCAGCAGCTTAGGGTATGCTGTAGGGCTAGCGGGGGCCGAGCAGTACGTC. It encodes CASSLGYAVGLAGAEQYV.

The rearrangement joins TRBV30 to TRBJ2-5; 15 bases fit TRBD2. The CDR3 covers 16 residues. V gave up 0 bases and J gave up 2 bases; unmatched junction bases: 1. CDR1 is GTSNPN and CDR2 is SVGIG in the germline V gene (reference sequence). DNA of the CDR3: TGTGCCTGGAGTGTCGGACTAGCGGGGGGGCAAGAGACCCAGTACTTC. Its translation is CAWSVGLAGGQETQYF.

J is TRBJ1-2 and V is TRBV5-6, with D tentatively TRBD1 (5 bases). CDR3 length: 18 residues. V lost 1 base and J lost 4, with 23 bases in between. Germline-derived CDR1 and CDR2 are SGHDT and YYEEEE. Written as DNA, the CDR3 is TGTGCCAGCAGCTTGCTGGGAGTCGGGGGTCTGGTAGGCTATGGCTACACCTTC. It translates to CASSLLGVGGLVGYGYTF. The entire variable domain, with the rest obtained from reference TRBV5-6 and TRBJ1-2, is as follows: DAGVTQSPTHLIKTRGQQVTLRCSPKSGHDTVSWYQQALGQGPQFIFQYYEEEERQRGNFPDRFSGHQFPNYSSELNVNALLLGDSALYLCASSLLGVGGLVGYGYTFGSGTRLTVV.

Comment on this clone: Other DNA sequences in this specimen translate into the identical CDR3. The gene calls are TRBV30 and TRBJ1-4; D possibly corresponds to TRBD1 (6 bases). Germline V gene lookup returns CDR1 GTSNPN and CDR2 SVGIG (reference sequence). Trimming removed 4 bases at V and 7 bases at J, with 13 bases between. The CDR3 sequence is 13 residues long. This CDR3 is CAWNRDRSEKLFF. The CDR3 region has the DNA TGTGCCTGGAACAGGGACCGGAGTGAAAAACTGTTTTTT.

The DNA for the CDR3 is TGTGCCAGCAGCCTACAAGAAGAGACCCAGTACTTC. Translated: CASSLQEETQYF. The rearrangement joins TRBV3-1 (or the pseudogene TRBV3-2) to TRBJ2-5; D is undetermined. Per germline, CDR1 LGHDT and CDR2 YNNKEL (reference sequence). V lost 4 bases and J lost 3, with 6 bases in between. CDR3 length: 12 residues.

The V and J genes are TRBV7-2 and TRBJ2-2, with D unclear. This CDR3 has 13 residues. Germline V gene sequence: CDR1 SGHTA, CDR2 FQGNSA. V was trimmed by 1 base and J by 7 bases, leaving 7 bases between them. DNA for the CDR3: TGTGCCAGCAGCTTAGTGTCTGTCGGGGAGCTGTTTTTT. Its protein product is CASSLVSVGELFF.

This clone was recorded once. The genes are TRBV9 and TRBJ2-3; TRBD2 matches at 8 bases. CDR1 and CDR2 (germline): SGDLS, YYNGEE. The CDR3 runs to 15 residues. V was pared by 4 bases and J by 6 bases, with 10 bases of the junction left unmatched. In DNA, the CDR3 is TGTGCCAGCAGCTCCCGGACTAGCCCAACCGATACGCAGTATTTT. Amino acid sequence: CASSSRTSPTDTQYF.

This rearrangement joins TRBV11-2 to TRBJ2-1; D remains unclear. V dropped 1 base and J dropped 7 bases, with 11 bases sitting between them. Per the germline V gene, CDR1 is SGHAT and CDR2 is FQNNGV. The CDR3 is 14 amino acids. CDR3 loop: CASSLGVKRNEQFF. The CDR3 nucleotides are TGTGCCAGCAGCTTAGGGGTGAAGAGGAATGAGCAGTTCTTC.

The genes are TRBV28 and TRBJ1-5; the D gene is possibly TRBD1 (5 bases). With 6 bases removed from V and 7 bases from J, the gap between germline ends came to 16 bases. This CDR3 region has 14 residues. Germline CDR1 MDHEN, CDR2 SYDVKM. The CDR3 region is CASSYNQNRQPQHF. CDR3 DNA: TGTGCCAGCAGCTACAACCAAAACAGGCAGCCCCAGCATTTT. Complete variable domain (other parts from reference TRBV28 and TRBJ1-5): DVKVTQSSRYLVKRTGEKVFLECVQDMDHENMFWYRQDPGLGLRLIYFSYDVKMKEKGDIPEGYSVSREKKERFSLILESASTNQTSMYLCASSYNQNRQPQHFGDGTRLSIL.

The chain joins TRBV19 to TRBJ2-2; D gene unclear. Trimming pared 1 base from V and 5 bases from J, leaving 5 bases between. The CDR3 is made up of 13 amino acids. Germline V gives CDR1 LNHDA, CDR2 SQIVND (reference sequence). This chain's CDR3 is CASSIVRTGELFF. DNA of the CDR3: TGTGCCAGTAGTATAGTGAGGACCGGGGAGCTGTTTTTT.

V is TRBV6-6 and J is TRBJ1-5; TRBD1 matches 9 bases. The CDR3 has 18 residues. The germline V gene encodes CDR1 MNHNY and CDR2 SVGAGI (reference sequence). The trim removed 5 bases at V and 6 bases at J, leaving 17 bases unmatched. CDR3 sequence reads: CASSPLVPGTGTGQPQHF. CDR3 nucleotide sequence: TGTGCCAGCAGTCCCCTGGTCCCCGGGACAGGGACCGGTCAGCCCCAGCATTTT.

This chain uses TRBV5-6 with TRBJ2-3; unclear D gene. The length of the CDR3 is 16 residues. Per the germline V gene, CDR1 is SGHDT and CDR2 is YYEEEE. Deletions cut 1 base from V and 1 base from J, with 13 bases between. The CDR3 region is CASSLRLTPGTDTQYF. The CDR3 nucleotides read TGTGCCAGCAGCTTGAGGTTGACTCCGGGCACAGATACGCAGTATTTT.

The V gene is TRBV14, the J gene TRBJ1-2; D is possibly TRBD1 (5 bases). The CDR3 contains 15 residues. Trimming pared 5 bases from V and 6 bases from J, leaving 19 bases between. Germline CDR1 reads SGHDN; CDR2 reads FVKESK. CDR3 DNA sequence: TGTGCCAGCAGCGAACACGCCCTAGGAGGGGATGGCTACACCTTC. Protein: CASSEHALGGDGYTF.

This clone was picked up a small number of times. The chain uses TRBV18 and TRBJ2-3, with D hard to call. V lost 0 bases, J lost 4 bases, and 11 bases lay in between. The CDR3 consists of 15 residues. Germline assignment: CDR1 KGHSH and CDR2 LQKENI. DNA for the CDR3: TGTGCCAGCTCACCACCCCTCAGAGGCCCAGATACGCAGTATTTT. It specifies CASSPPLRGPDTQYF.

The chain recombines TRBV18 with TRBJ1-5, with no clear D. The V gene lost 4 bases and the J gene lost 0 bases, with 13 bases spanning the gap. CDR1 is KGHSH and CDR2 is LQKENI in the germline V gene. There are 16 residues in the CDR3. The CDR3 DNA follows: TGTGCCAGCTCACGGGGATCGGGATATAGCAATCAGCCCCAGCATTTT. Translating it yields CASSRGSGYSNQPQHF.

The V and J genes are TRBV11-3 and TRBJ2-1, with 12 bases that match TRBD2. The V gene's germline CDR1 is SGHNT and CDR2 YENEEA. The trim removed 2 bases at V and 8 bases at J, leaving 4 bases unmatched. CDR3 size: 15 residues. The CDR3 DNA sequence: TGTGCCAGCAGCTTAAGGACTAGCGGGATGGATGAGCAGTTCTTC. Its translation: CASSLRTSGMDEQFF.

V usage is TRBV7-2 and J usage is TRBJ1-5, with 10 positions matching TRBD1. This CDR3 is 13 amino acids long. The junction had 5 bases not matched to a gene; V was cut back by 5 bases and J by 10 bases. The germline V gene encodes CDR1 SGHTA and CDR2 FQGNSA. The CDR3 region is CASSLGTGDPQHF. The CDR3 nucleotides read TGTGCCAGCAGCCTTGGGACAGGGGATCCCCAGCATTTT.

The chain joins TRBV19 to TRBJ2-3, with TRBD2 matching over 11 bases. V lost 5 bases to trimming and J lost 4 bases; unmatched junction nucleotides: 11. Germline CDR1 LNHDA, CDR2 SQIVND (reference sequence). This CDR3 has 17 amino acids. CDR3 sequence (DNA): TGTGCCAGTAGTGCCTCTCGACTAGCGGGGCGCTCAGATACGCAGTATTTT. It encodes CASSASRLAGRSDTQYF.

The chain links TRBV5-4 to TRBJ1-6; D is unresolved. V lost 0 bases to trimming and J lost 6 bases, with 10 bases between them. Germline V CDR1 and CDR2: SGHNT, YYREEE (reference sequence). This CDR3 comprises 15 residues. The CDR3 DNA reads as TGTGCCAGCAGCTTGGATCAGGTCTTTAATTCACCCCTCCACTTT. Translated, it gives CASSLDQVFNSPLHF.